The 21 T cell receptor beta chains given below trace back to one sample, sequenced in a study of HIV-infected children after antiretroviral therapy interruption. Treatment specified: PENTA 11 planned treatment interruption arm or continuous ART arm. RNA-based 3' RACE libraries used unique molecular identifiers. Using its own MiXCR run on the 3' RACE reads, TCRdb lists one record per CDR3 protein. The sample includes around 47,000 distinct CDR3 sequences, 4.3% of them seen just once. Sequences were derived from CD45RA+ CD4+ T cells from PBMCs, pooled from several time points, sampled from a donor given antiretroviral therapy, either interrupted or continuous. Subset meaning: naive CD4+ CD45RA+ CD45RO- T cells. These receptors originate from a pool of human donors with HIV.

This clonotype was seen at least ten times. As DNA, the CDR3 is TGTGCCAGCAGGCGACTAGCGGGTTCCTACGAGCAGTACTTC. It codes for CASRRLAGSYEQYF. The chain combines TRBV11-2 with TRBJ2-7; TRBD2 matches at 10 bases. Trimming cost V 6 bases and J 1 base; bases outside gene matches: 3. The germline gives CDR1 SGHAT, CDR2 FQNNGV. This CDR3 region has 14 residues.

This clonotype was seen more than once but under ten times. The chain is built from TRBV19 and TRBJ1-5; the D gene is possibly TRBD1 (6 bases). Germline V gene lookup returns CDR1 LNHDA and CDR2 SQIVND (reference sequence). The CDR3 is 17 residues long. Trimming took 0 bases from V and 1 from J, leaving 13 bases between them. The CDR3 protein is CASSIDEGVRSNQPQHF. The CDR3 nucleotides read TGTGCCAGTAGTATAGATGAGGGGGTTAGAAGCAATCAGCCCCAGCATTTT.

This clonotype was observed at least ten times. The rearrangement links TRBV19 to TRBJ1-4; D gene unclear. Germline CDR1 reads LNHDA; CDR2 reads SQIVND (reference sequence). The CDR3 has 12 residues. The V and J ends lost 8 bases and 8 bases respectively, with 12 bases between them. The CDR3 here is CASRKGNEKLFF. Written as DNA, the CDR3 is TGTGCCAGTCGGAAAGGTAACGAAAAACTGTTTTTT. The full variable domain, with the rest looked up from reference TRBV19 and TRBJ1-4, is DGGITQSPKYLFRKEGQNVTLSCEQNLNHDAMYWYRQDPGQGLRLIYYSQIVNDFQKGDIAEGYSVSREKKESFPLTVTSAQKNPTAFYLCASRKGNEKLFFGSGTQLSVL.

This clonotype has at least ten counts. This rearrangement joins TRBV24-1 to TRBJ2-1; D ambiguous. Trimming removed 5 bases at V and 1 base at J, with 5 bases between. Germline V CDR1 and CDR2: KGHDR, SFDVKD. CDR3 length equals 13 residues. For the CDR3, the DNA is TGTGCCACCAGTGGGCAGTCCTACAATGAGCAGTTCTTC. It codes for CATSGQSYNEQFF.

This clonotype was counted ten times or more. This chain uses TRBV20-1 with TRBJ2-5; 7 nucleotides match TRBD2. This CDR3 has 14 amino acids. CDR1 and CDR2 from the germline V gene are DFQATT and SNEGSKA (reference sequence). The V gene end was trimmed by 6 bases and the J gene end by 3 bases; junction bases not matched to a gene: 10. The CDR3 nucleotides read TGCAGTGCCCAGAGAGGGGACTATAAAGAGACCCAGTACTTC. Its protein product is CSAQRGDYKETQYF.

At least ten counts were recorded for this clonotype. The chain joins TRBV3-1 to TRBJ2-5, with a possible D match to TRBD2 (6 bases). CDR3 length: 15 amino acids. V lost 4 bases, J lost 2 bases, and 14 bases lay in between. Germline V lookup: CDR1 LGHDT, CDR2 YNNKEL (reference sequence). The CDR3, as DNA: TGTGCCAGCAGCCTAGGAATCGGGGGACAAGAGACCCAGTACTTC. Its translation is CASSLGIGGQETQYF.

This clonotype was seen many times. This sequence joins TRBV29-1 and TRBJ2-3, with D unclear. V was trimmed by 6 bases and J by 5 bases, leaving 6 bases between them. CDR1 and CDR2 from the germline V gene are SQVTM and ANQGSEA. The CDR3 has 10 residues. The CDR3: CSVEKDTQYF. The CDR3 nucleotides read TGCAGCGTGGAAAAAGATACGCAGTATTTT.

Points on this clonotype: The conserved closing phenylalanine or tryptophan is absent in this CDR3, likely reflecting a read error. The CDR3 DNA reads TGTGCCAGCAGCTTTCTGGACAGACCCTCCGAGCAGTACTAC. This sequence encodes CASSFLDRPSEQYY. The V and J genes are TRBV5-6 and TRBJ2-7; D is possibly TRBD1 (6 bases). Trimming shortened V by 2 bases and J by 6 bases, and 15 bases separated the two germline ends. Germline-derived CDR1 and CDR2 are SGHDT and YYEEEE. The CDR3 spans 14 residues.

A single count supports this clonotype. CDR3 sequence: CSVRQGGQPQHF. The CDR3 DNA reads TGCAGCGTGAGACAGGGTGGTCAGCCCCAGCATTTT. This chain uses TRBV29-1 with TRBJ1-5, with 7 bases that match TRBD1. From germline, CDR1 is SQVTM and CDR2 ANQGSEA. CDR3 length equals 12 residues. V dropped 6 bases and J dropped 6; count of bases not matched to a gene: 5.

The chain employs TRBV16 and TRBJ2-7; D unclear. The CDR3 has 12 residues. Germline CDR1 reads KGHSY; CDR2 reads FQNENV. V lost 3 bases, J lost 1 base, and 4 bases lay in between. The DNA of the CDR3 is TGTGCCAGCAGCCAGGTTTCCTACGAGCAGTACTTC. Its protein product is CASSQVSYEQYF.

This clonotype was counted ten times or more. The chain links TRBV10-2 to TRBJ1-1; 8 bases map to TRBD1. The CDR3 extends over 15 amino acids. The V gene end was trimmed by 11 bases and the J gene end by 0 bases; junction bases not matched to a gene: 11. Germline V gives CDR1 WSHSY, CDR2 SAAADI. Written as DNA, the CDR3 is TGCGCCGCAACAGGGGGATTGGGGTTGAACACTGAAGCTTTCTTT. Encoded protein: CAATGGLGLNTEAFF.

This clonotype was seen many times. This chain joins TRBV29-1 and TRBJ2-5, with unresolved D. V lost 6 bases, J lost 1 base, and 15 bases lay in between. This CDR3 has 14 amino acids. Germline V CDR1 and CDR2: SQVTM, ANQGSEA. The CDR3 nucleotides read TGCAGCGTCGGACCGTTGGAGATCCAAGAGACCCAGTACTTC. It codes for CSVGPLEIQETQYF.

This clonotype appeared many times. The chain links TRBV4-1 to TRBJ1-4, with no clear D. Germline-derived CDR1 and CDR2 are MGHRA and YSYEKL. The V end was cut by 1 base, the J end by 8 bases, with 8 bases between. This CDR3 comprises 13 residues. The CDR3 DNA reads TGCGCCAGCAGCCAAGTACTACCAGAAAAACTGTTTTTT. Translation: CASSQVLPEKLFF.

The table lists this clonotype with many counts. The CDR3 bases are TGTGCCAGCAGTTTATTCCGGGACAGGGCTACTGAAGCTTTCTTT. Its protein is CASSLFRDRATEAFF. The chain recombines TRBV12-3 or TRBV12-4 with TRBJ1-1; 9 positions match TRBD1. CDR3 length equals 15 residues. V was clipped by 2 bases and J by 5 bases; unmatched bases: 6.

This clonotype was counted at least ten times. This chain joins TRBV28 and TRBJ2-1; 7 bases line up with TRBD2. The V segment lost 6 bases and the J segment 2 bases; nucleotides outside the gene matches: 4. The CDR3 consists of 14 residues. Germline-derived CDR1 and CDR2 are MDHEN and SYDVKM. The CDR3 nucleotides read TGTGCCAGCAGCGGGGGGACCCCCTACAATGAGCAGTTCTTC. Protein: CASSGGTPYNEQFF.

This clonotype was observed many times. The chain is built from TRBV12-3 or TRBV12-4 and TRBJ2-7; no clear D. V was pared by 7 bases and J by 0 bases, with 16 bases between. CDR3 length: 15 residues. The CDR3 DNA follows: TGTGCCAGCACCGATAGTTTTAACGCCTCCTACGAGCAGTACTTC. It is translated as CASTDSFNASYEQYF.

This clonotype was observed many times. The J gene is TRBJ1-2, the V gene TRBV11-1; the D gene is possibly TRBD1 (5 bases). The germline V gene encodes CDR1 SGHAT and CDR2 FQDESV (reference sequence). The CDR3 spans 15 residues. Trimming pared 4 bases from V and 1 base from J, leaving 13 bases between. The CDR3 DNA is TGTGCCAGCAGCTCTCCTGAACAGGATAACTATGGCTACACCTTC. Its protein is CASSSPEQDNYGYTF.

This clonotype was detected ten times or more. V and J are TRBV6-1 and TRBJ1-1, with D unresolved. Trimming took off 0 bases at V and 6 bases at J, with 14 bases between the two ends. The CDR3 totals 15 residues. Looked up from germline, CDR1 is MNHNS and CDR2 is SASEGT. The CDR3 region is CASSEAKGGLPEAFF. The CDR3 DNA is TGTGCCAGCAGTGAAGCTAAGGGCGGCCTGCCTGAAGCTTTCTTT.

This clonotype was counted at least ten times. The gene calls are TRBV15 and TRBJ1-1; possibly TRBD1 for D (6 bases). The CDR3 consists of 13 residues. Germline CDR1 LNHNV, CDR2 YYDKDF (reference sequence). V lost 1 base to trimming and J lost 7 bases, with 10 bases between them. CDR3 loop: CATSRGRGVEAFF. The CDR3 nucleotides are TGTGCCACCAGCAGAGGGAGGGGGGTTGAAGCTTTCTTT.

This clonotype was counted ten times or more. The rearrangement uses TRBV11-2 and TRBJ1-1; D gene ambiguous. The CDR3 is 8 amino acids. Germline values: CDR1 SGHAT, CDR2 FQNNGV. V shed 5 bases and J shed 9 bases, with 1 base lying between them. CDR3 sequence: CASSKAFF. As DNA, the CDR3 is TGTGCCAGCAGCAAAGCTTTCTTT.

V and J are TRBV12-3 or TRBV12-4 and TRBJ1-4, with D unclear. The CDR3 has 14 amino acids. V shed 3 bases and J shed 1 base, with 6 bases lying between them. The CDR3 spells CASSLVGTNEKLFF. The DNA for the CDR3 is TGTGCCAGCAGTTTGGTAGGAACTAATGAAAAACTGTTTTTT.